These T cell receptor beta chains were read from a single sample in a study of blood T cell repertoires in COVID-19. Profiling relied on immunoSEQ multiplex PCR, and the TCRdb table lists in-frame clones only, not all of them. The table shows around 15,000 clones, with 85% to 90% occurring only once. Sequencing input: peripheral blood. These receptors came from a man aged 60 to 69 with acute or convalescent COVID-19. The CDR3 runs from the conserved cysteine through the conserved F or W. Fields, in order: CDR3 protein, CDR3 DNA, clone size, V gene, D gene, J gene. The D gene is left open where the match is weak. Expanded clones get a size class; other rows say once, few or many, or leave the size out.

CDR3: CASSLTRGFGNEQFF
DNA: TGTGCCAGCAGCCTGACCAGGGGGTTCGGGAATGAGCAGTTCTTC
size: NA
V: TRBV27
D: TRBD1
J: TRBJ2-1

CDR3: CASQGYEQYF
DNA: TGTGCCAGCCAGGGATACGAGCAGTACTTC
size: few
V: TRBV2
D: NA
J: TRBJ2-7

CDR3: CASRRPGLAKREQFF
DNA: TGTGCCAGCAGAAGGCCGGGACTAGCTAAACGTGAGCAGTTCTTC
size: NA
V: TRBV11-2
D: TRBD2
J: TRBJ2-1

CDR3: CASRSGNGETQYF
DNA: TGTGCCAGTAGGTCGGGTAATGGGGAGACCCAGTACTTC
size: NA
V: TRBV19
D: NA
J: TRBJ2-5

CDR3: CASSPNRGNYGYTF
DNA: TGCGCCAGCAGCCCTAACAGGGGTAACTATGGCTACACCTTC
size: NA
V: TRBV5-1
D: TRBD1
J: TRBJ1-2

CDR3: CASSLDGAGPYNQPQHF
DNA: TGTGCCAGCAGCTTGGATGGGGCGGGGCCCTACAATCAGCCCCAGCATTTT
size: NA
V: TRBV5-5
D: NA
J: TRBJ1-5

CDR3: CASSGDGIHSYEQYF
DNA: TGTGCCAGCAGCGGAGACGGAATACACTCCTACGAGCAGTACTTC
size: NA
V: TRBV6-5
D: NA
J: TRBJ2-7

CDR3: CASSLFGLSRVETQYF
DNA: TGTGCCAGCAGCTTATTCGGACTCTCTAGAGTAGAGACCCAGTACTTC
size: NA
V: TRBV7-8
D: NA
J: TRBJ2-5

CDR3: CASSMGRQGRGNQPQHF
DNA: TGTGCCAGTAGTATGGGAAGACAGGGTCGGGGCAATCAGCCCCAGCATTTT
size: NA
V: TRBV19
D: TRBD1
J: TRBJ1-5

CDR3: CASSLGTMGQGLLQTQYF
DNA: TGCGCCAGCAGCTTGGGTACAATGGGTCAGGGACTCTTACAGACCCAGTACTTC
size: NA
V: TRBV5-1
D: NA
J: TRBJ2-5

CDR3: CASSAMNPQLTGELFF
DNA: TGTGCCAGCAGCGCAATGAACCCCCAGTTGACCGGGGAGCTGTTTTTT
size: NA
V: TRBV9
D: NA
J: TRBJ2-2

CDR3: CASAPRRVSSPLHF
DNA: TGTGCCAGTGCTCCGAGGAGGGTTAGTTCACCCCTCCACTTT
size: NA
V: TRBV9
D: NA
J: TRBJ1-6

CDR3: CASSIGYSNQPQHF
DNA: TGTGCCAGTAGTATAGGCTATAGCAATCAGCCCCAGCATTTT
size: NA
V: TRBV19
D: NA
J: TRBJ1-5

CDR3: CASSPGGVGGANVLTF
DNA: TGTGCCAGCAGCCCTGGGGGGGTCGGTGGGGCCAACGTCCTGACTTTC
size: once
V: TRBV5-4
D: TRBD2
J: TRBJ2-6

CDR3: CASSYSESWNTEAFF
DNA: TGTGCCAGCAGTTACTCGGAGTCGTGGAACACTGAAGCTTTCTTT
size: NA
V: TRBV6-5
D: NA
J: TRBJ1-1

CDR3: CASSEGQGHTDTQYF
DNA: TGCGCCAGCAGTGAGGGGCAGGGCCACACAGATACGCAGTATTTT
size: NA
V: TRBV10-2
D: NA
J: TRBJ2-3

CDR3: CASSLTGTGTYEQYF
DNA: TGTGCCAGCAGCCTCACAGGGACAGGGACCTACGAGCAGTACTTC
size: NA
V: TRBV11-3
D: TRBD1
J: TRBJ2-7

CDR3: CASSSALTPGQGAREQYF
DNA: TGCGCCAGCAGCTCGGCCCTGACCCCGGGACAGGGGGCGAGGGAGCAGTACTTC
size: once
V: TRBV5-1
D: TRBD1
J: TRBJ2-7

CDR3: CASSPGQVGGELFF
DNA: TGTGCCAGCAGTCCCGGACAGGTCGGGGGGGAGCTGTTTTTT
size: few
V: TRBV28
D: TRBD1
J: TRBJ2-2

CDR3: CASRSTRGAKETQYF
DNA: TGTGCCAGCAGATCCACTCGTGGGGCAAAAGAGACCCAGTACTTC
size: NA
V: TRBV6-5
D: NA
J: TRBJ2-5

CDR3: CASSYSGAPAFEQFF
DNA: TGTGCCAGCAGTTATAGCGGAGCCCCGGCTTTCGAGCAGTTCTTC
size: NA
V: TRBV27
D: NA
J: TRBJ2-1

CDR3: CASSRPRGNNEQFF
DNA: TGTGCCAGCAGTCGACCGCGGGGAAACAATGAGCAGTTCTTC
size: NA
V: TRBV6-6
D: NA
J: TRBJ2-1

CDR3: CATLTVNSPLHF
DNA: TGTGCCACCTTGACAGTTAATTCACCCCTCCACTTT
size: NA
V: TRBV28
D: NA
J: TRBJ1-6

CDR3: CASSLTTGRYEKLFF
DNA: TGCGCCAGCAGCCTAACGACAGGGCGTTACGAAAAACTGTTTTTT
size: NA
V: TRBV4-1
D: TRBD1
J: TRBJ1-4